This is a list of T cell receptor beta chains from one sample in a study of blood T cell repertoires in COVID-19. The data were produced by immunoSEQ multiplex PCR, yet TCRdb's version contains in-frame clones alone and is incomplete. The sample includes around 250,000 clones, approximately 88% of them seen just once. Source material: PBMCs or T cells enriched from blood (not recorded which). The receptors derive from a woman aged 35 to 49 with acute COVID-19. Both conserved end residues are part of each CDR3. A D gene is named only where the DNA matches it firmly. The size field is filled for only some rows; it gives once, few, many or a size class.

clone_size	v_call	d_call	j_call	cdr3_aa	cdr3_nt
.	TRBV30	.	TRBJ1-1	CAWSVQGDTEAFF	TGTGCCTGGAGTGTACAGGGTGACACTGAAGCTTTCTTT
.	TRBV27	.	TRBJ1-2	CASSTILGGQEGYTF	TGTGCCAGCAGTACCATCCTGGGGGGGCAGGAGGGCTACACCTTC
.	TRBV19	.	TRBJ2-5	CASRNRRQETQYF	TGTGCCAGTAGGAACAGGAGACAAGAGACCCAGTACTTC
.	TRBV28	.	TRBJ1-6	CASNSQGYNSPLHF	TGTGCCAGCAATTCCCAGGGATACAATTCACCCCTCCACTTT
.	TRBV15	.	TRBJ2-4	CATSRETVAKNIQYF	TGTGCCACCAGCAGGGAGACAGTAGCCAAAAACATTCAGTACTTC
.	TRBV6-5	.	TRBJ1-5	CASREGLNQPQHF	TGTGCCAGCAGGGAGGGCCTCAATCAGCCCCAGCATTTT
.	TRBV28	.	TRBJ2-7	CASSWTYEQYF	TGTGCCAGCAGTTGGACTTACGAGCAGTACTTC
.	TRBV19	TRBD2	TRBJ2-7	CASSTGLAGYEQYF	TGTGCCAGTAGTACGGGACTAGCGGGATACGAGCAGTACTTC
few	TRBV28	.	TRBJ1-2	CASMTPPNYGYTF	TGTGCCAGCATGACACCACCGAACTATGGCTACACCTTC
.	TRBV11-2	TRBD1	TRBJ2-2	CASSARQGATGELFF	TGTGCCAGCAGCGCCCGACAGGGGGCGACCGGGGAGCTGTTTTTT
.	TRBV7-2	.	TRBJ1-2	CASSRGWGLYGYTF	TGTGCCAGCAGCAGAGGTTGGGGGCTCTATGGCTACACCTTC
.	TRBV5-1	.	TRBJ2-5	CASSLGLAETQYF	TGCGCCAGCAGCTTGGGGCTAGCGGAGACCCAGTACTTC
.	TRBV2	.	TRBJ1-2	CASSVDRRYGYTF	TGTGCCAGCAGTGTAGACAGGCGCTATGGCTACACCTTC
.	TRBV30	.	TRBJ1-1	CAWTGVYNTEAFF	TGTGCCTGGACCGGGGTCTATAACACTGAAGCTTTCTTT
.	TRBV19	.	TRBJ1-5	CASRMGGGDPNQPQHF	TGTGCCAGTAGGATGGGGGGTGGGGACCCCAATCAGCCCCAGCATTTT
.	TRBV19	TRBD2	TRBJ2-3	CASSPRLAGGPSTDTQYF	TGTGCCAGTAGTCCCCGACTAGCGGGAGGCCCTAGCACAGATACGCAGTATTTT
once	TRBV5-4	.	TRBJ1-4	CASSIAGSNEKLFF	TGTGCCAGCAGCATTGCGGGGTCTAATGAAAAACTGTTTTTT
.	TRBV24-1	TRBD2	TRBJ2-2	CATRAGTSSIGELFF	TGTGCCACCAGAGCCGGGACTAGCTCAATCGGGGAGCTGTTTTTT
.	TRBV18	TRBD1	TRBJ1-2	CASSPRIGTGSSDGYTF	TGTGCCAGCTCACCGCGAATCGGGACAGGGAGTTCCGATGGCTACACCTTC
.	TRBV28	.	TRBJ1-2	CASRDSTNYGYTF	TGTGCCAGCAGGGACAGTACGAACTATGGCTACACCTTC
.	TRBV5-1	.	TRBJ1-1	CASSLTGDAFF	TGCGCCAGCAGCTTGACAGGCGATGCTTTCTTT
.	TRBV28	.	TRBJ2-7	CASSSGHGYEQYF	TGTGCCAGCAGCTCGGGACACGGATACGAGCAGTACTTC
once	TRBV15	.	TRBJ1-3	CATSIQKLGSGNTIYF	TGTGCCACCAGCATTCAAAAGCTAGGCTCTGGAAACACCATATATTTT
.	TRBV5-6	TRBD1	TRBJ1-1	CASSLEIQGARVTEAFF	TGTGCCAGCAGCTTGGAGATTCAGGGGGCGCGGGTTACTGAAGCTTTCTTT
.	TRBV5-6	TRBD1	TRBJ2-1	CAGNVRDSPYNEQFF	TGTGCCGGAAACGTTAGGGACAGTCCCTACAATGAGCAGTTCTTC
.	TRBV10-1	TRBD2	TRBJ2-7	CASSGKAGEGSEQYF	TGCGCCAGCAGTGGTAAAGCGGGAGAGGGGTCCGAGCAGTACTTC
.	TRBV30	.	TRBJ1-6	CAWSYQGFGSPLHF	TGTGCCTGGAGTTACCAGGGTTTTGGATCACCCCTCCACTTT
.	TRBV6-5	.	TRBJ2-7	CASSPEQGLKYEQYF	TGTGCCAGCAGCCCCGAGCAGGGACTTAAGTACGAGCAGTACTTC
.	TRBV5-1	TRBD2	TRBJ2-2	CASSSGGVGELFF	TGCGCCAGCAGCTCCGGGGGGGTCGGGGAGCTGTTTTTT
.	TRBV7-8	.	TRBJ2-2	CASSRWADTNTGELFF	TGTGCCAGCAGCCGATGGGCAGACACAAACACCGGGGAGCTGTTTTTT
once	TRBV4-2	.	TRBJ2-5	CASSQGGTNQETQYF	TGTGCCAGCAGCCAAGGCGGGACCAACCAAGAGACCCAGTACTTC